This T cell receptor beta chain stems from a study of blood T cell repertoires in COVID-19. Overall study context: Both acute and convalescent COVID-19 samples were obtained from the United States, Italy and Spain. T cells, B-cell-depleted T cells, or PBMCs supplied cDNA or gDNA.

Authors' data handling: Amplifying reference gene primers gave estimates of nucleated cell counts. Profiling relied on immunoSEQ multiplex PCR, and the TCRdb table lists in-frame clones only, not all of them. That table gives V, J and clone size, and the DNA gave D and trimming. The table shows hundreds of thousands of clones, with just over 85% occurring only once. Germline CDR1 and CDR2: LNHDA and SQIVND (reference sequence). Trimming cost V 7 bases and J 7 bases; bases outside gene matches: 4. CDR3 size: 13 residues. Source material: peripheral blood. This chain uses TRBV19 with TRBJ1-6; 7 nucleotides agree with TRBD1. The TCR sequence derives from a man older than 75 with acute or convalescent COVID-19. The CDR3 DNA is TGTGCCAGTAAGGGACAGTGGAATTCACCCCTCCACTTT. Translated: CASKGQWNSPLHF.